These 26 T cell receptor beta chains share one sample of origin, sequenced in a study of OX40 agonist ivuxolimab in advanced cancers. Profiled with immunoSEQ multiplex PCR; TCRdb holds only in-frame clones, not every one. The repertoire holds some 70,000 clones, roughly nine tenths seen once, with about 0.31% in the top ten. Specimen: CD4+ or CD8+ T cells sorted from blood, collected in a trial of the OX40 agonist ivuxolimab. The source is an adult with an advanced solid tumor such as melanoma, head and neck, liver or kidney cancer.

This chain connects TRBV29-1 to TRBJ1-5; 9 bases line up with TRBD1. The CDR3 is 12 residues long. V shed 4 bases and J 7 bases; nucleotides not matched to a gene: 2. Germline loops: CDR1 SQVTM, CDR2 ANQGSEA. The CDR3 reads CSVGTGAQPQHF. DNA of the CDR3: TGCAGCGTTGGGACAGGGGCCCAGCCCCAGCATTTT.

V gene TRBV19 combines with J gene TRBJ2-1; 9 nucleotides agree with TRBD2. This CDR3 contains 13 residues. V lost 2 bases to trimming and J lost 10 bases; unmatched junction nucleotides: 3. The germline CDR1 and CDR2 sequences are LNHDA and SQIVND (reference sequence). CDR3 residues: CASSILRGGEQFF. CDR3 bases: TGTGCCAGTAGTATATTGCGGGGGGGCGAGCAGTTCTTC.

CDR3 bases: TGTGCCAGCAGTGAATCCGGGGGAGAATTTCAGCCCCAGCATTTT. Translating gives CASSESGGEFQPQHF. The V call is TRBV6-1, the J call TRBJ1-5, with D possibly TRBD1 on 5 matching bases. The V end lost 2 bases, the J end lost 6 bases, and 14 bases lay between the germline ends. Germline V CDR1 and CDR2: MNHNS, SASEGT. The CDR3 has 15 amino acids.

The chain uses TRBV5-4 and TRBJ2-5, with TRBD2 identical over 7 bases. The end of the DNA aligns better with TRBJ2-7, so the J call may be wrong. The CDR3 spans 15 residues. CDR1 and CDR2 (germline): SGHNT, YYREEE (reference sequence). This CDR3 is CASSLAASGPYEQYF. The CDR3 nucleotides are TGTGCCAGCAGCTTGGCCGCTAGCGGTCCCTACGAGCAGTACTTC.

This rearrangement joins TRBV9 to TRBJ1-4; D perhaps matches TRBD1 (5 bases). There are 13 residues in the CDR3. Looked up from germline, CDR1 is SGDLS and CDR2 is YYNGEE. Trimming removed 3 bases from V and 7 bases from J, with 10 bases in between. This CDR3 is CASSARVGEKLFF. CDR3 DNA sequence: TGTGCCAGCAGCGCCAGGGTTGGTGAAAAACTGTTTTTT. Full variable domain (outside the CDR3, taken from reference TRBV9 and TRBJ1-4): DSGVTQTPKHLITATGQRVTLRCSPRSGDLSVYWYQQSLDQGLQFLIQYYNGEERAKGNILERFSAQQFPDLHSELNLSSLELGDSALYFCASSARVGEKLFFGSGTQLSVL.

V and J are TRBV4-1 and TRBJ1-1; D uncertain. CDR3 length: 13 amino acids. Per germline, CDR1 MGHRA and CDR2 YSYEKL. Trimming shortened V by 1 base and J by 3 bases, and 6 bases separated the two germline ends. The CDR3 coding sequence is TGCGCCAGCAGCCAAGTACAGCACACTGAAGCTTTCTTT. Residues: CASSQVQHTEAFF.

CDR3 loop: CASSPDPRGPGNTIYF. CDR3 nucleotide sequence: TGTGCCAGCAGCCCGGACCCCAGGGGTCCTGGAAACACCATATATTTT. The chain carries TRBV9 and TRBJ1-3; TRBD1 might be the D (6 bases). Per the germline V gene, CDR1 is SGDLS and CDR2 is YYNGEE. The V gene lost 4 bases and the J gene lost 2 bases, with 16 bases spanning the gap. The CDR3 runs to 16 residues. Filled out from reference TRBV9 and TRBJ1-3, the complete variable domain reads DSGVTQTPKHLITATGQRVTLRCSPRSGDLSVYWYQQSLDQGLQFLIQYYNGEERAKGNILERFSAQQFPDLHSELNLSSLELGDSALYFCASSPDPRGPGNTIYFGEGSWLTVV.

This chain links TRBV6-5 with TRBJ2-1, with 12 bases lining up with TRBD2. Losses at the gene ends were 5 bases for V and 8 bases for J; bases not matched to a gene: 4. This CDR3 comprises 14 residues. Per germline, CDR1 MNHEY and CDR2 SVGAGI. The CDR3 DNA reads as TGTGCCAGCAGTCTAGCGGGAGGGCCGTATGAGCAGTTCTTC. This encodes CASSLAGGPYEQFF.

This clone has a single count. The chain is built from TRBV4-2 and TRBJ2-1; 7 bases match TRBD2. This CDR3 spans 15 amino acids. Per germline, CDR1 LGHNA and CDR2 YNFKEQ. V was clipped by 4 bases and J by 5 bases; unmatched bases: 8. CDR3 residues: CASSLLRESNNEQFF. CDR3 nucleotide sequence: TGTGCCAGCAGCCTCTTGCGGGAGAGCAACAATGAGCAGTTCTTC.

The CDR3 loop is CASRQVLGPYEQYF. The CDR3 coding sequence is TGTGCCAGCAGGCAGGTATTAGGACCCTACGAGCAGTACTTC. The rearrangement uses TRBV2 and TRBJ2-7; D not certain. Trimming stripped 6 bases from V and 2 bases from J, with 14 bases between. Germline V lookup: CDR1 SNHLY, CDR2 FYNNEI. The CDR3 covers 14 residues.

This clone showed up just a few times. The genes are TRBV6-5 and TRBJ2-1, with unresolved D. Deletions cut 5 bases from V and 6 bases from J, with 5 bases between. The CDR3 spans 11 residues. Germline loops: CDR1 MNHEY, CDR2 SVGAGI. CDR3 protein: CASSTTNEQFF. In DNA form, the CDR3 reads TGTGCCAGCAGTACCACCAATGAGCAGTTCTTC.

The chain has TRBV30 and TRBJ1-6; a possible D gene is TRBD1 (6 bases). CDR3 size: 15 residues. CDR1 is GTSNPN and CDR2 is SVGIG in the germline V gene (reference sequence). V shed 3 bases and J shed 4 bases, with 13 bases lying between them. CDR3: CAWSESGQYNSPLHF. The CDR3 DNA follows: TGTGCCTGGAGCGAATCAGGACAGTATAATTCACCCCTCCACTTT.

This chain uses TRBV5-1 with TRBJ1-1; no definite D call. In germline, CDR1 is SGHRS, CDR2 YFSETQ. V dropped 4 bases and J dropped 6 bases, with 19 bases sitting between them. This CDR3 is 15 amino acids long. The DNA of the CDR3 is TGCGCCAGCAGCCCAGGTGGTGGATTTCAATCTGAAGCTTTCTTT. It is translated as CASSPGGGFQSEAFF. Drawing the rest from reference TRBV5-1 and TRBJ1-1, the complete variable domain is KAGVTQTPRYLIKTRGQQVTLSCSPISGHRSVSWYQQTPGQGLQFLFEYFSETQRNKGNFPGRFSGRQFSNSRSEMNVSTLELGDSALYLCASSPGGGFQSEAFFGQGTRLTVV.

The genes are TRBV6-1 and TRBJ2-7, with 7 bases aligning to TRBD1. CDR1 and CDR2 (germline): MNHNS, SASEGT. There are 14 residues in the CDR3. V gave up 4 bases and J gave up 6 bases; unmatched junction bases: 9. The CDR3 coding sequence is TGTGCCAGCAGTGTTTCAGGGGGAATGGGCGAGCAGTACTTC. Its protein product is CASSVSGGMGEQYF.

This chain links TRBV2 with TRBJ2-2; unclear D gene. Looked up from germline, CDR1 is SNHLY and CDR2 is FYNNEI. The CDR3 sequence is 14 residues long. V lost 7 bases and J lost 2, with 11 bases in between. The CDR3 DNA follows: TGTGCCAGCAATTCGAATCTTAACACCGGGGAGCTGTTTTTT. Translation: CASNSNLNTGELFF.

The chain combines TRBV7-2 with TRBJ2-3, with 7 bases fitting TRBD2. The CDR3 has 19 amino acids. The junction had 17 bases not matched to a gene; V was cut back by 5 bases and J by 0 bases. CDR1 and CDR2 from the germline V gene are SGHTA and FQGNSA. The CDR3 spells CASSRAQGGSKPSTDTQYF. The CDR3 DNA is TGTGCCAGCAGCCGAGCTCAAGGCGGGAGTAAGCCCAGCACAGATACGCAGTATTTT. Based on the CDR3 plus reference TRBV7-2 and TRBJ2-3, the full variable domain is GAGVSQSPSNKVTEKGKDVELRCDPISGHTALYWYRQSLGQGLEFLIYFQGNSAPDKSGLPSDRFSAERTGGSVSTLTIQRTQQEDSAVYLCASSRAQGGSKPSTDTQYFGPGTRLTVL.

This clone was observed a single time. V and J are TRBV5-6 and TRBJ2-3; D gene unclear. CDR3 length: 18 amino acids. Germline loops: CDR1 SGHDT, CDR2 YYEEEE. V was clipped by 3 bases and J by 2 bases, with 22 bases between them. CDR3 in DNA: TGTGCCAGCAGCTCTGTCATTGTTTGGCCCCACAACACAGATACGCAGTATTTT. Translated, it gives CASSSVIVWPHNTDTQYF. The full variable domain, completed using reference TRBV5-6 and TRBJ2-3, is DAGVTQSPTHLIKTRGQQVTLRCSPKSGHDTVSWYQQALGQGPQFIFQYYEEEERQRGNFPDRFSGHQFPNYSSELNVNALLLGDSALYLCASSSVIVWPHNTDTQYFGPGTRLTVL.

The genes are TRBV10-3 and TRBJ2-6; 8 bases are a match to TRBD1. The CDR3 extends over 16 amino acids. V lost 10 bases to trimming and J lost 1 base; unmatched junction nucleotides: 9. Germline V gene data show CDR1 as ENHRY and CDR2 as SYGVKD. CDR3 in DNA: TGTGCCACCGTGACAGGGGCCTCTTCTGGGGCCAACGTCCTGACTTTC. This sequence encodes CATVTGASSGANVLTF.

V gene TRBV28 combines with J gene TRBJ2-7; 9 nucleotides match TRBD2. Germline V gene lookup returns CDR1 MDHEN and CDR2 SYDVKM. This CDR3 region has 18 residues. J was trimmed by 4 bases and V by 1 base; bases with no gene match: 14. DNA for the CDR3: TGTGCCAGCAGTTTATACGGCTGGCCTAGCGGGACAGCGTACGAGCAGTACTTC. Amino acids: CASSLYGWPSGTAYEQYF.

CDR3 residues: CASSPRTGQSSNQPQHF. The CDR3 nucleotides are TGTGCCAGCAGCCCCCGGACAGGGCAAAGTAGCAATCAGCCCCAGCATTTT. This rearrangement joins TRBV5-8 to TRBJ1-5; 8 positions match TRBD1. CDR3 length: 17 amino acids. The V gene end was trimmed by 4 bases and the J gene end by 0 bases; junction bases not matched to a gene: 9. Germline CDR1 and CDR2: SGHTS and YDEGEE.

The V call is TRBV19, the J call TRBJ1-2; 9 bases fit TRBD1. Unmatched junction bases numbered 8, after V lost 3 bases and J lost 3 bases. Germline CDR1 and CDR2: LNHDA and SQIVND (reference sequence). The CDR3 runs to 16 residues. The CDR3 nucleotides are TGTGCCAGTAGTATGCCCCTACAGGGGGCCCACTATGGCTACACCTTC. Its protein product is CASSMPLQGAHYGYTF.

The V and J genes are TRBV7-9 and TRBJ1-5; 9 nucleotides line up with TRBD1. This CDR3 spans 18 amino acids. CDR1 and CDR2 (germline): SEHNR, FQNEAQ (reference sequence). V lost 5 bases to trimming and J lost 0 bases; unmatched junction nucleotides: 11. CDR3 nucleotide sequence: TGTGCCAGCAGCCTTACAGGGGGCTTCCCAAATAGCAATCAGCCCCAGCATTTT. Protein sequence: CASSLTGGFPNSNQPQHF.

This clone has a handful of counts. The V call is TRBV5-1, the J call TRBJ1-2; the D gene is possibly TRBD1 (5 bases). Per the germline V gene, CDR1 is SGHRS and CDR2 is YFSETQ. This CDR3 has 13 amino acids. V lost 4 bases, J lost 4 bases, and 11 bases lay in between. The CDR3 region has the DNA TGCGCCAGCAGCACCGACAGCACCTATGGCTACACCTTC. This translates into CASSTDSTYGYTF.

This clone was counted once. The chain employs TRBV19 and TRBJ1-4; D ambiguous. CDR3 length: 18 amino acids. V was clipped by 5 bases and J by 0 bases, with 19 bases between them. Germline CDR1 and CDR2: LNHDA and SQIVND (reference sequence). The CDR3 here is CASSVLAALVATNEKLFF. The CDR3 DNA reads TGTGCCAGTAGTGTCTTGGCAGCATTGGTGGCAACTAATGAAAAACTGTTTTTT.

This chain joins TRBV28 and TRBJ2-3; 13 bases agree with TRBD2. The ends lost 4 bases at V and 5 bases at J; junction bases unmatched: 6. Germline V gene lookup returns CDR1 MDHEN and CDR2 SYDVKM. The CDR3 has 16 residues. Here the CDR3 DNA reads TGTGCCAGCAGTTGGAGACTAGCGGGAGGTAGAGATACGCAGTATTTT. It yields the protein CASSWRLAGGRDTQYF.

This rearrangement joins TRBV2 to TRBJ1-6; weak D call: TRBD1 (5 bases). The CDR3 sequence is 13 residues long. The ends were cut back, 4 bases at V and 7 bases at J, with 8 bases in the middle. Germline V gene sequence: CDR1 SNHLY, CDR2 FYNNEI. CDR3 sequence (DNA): TGTGCCAGCAGTGTGGGGGACAATTCACCCCTCCACTTT. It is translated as CASSVGDNSPLHF.